This TCR beta chain comes out of a study of control samples from healthy donors and cancer patients. The V gene's germline CDR1 is SGDLS and CDR2 YYNGEE. Trimming removed 0 bases at V and 7 bases at J, with 17 bases between. This CDR3 contains 15 residues. Only in-frame clones appear in the TCRdb table, and some are missing; sequencing was by immunoSEQ multiplex PCR. The sample lists nearly 35,000 clones, approximately 93% occurring once. The sequenced material came from PBMCs. The chain couples TRBV9 to TRBJ2-7; no clear D. This clonotype was sampled from a middle-aged man with colorectal cancer. The CDR3 here is CASSVGSTTPTEQYF. In nucleotides, the CDR3 is TGTGCCAGCAGCGTAGGATCAACCACACCTACGGAGCAGTACTTC.